Following are 5 T cell receptor beta chains from one sample sequenced in a study of shared clonotypes between healthy human individuals. Assay used: immunoSEQ multiplex PCR; TCRdb lists only in-frame clones, some missing. The sample contains around 2,100,000 clones, over 85% of which appear only once. Naive CD8 cells lacked CD45RO and underwent positive selection for CCR7, leaving out terminally differentiated effector memory CD45RA+ cells. The sample was naive CD8+ T cells sorted from blood. The receptors were sampled from a man aged 18 to 30 in good health.

This CDR3 is CASSTGNGRVQEQYF. In DNA, the CDR3 is TGTGCCAGCAGTACGGGGAACGGCAGAGTTCAAGAGCAGTACTTC. The chain recombines TRBV6-5 with TRBJ2-7; D possibly corresponds to TRBD2 (5 bases). CDR3 length: 15 residues. Trimming cost V 5 bases and J 7 bases, with 21 bases left between them. Germline V gene lookup returns CDR1 MNHEY and CDR2 SVGAGI.

The V and J genes are TRBV30 and TRBJ2-2, with D possibly TRBD1 on 6 matching bases. The germline V gene encodes CDR1 GTSNPN and CDR2 SVGIG (reference sequence). Deletions cut 1 base from V and 5 bases from J, with 11 bases between. The CDR3 sequence is 14 residues long. The CDR3 DNA sequence: TGTGCCTGGAGTGATACAGGGATGACCGGGGAGCTGTTTTTT. It codes for CAWSDTGMTGELFF.

The chain uses TRBV4-1 and TRBJ1-1; D is undetermined. Per the germline V gene, CDR1 is MGHRA and CDR2 is YSYEKL. The CDR3 loop spans 15 amino acids. V was pared by 0 bases and J by 5 bases, with 13 bases between. CDR3: CASSQDLEPGTEAFF. In DNA, the CDR3 is TGCGCCAGCAGCCAAGATTTAGAGCCTGGGACTGAAGCTTTCTTT.

V usage is TRBV5-1 and J usage is TRBJ2-7, with 12 bases identical to TRBD2. Trimming removed 6 bases from V and 0 bases from J; junction bases left unmatched: 13. Germline CDR1 SGHRS, CDR2 YFSETQ. This CDR3 region has 18 residues. CDR3 nucleotides: TGCGCCAGCACCTCGGGACTAGCGGGTTCCACGCTCTCCTACGAGCAGTACTTC. Residues: CASTSGLAGSTLSYEQYF.

In its sample, this clone was seen once. V gene TRBV4-3 combines with J gene TRBJ2-3; weak D call: TRBD2 (5 bases). The CDR3 extends over 18 amino acids. Germline V gene sequence: CDR1 LGHNA, CDR2 YSLEER. Trimming took 1 base from V and 1 from J, leaving 18 bases between them. This chain's CDR3 is CASSQGLSDDWGTDTQYF. For the CDR3, the DNA is TGCGCCAGCAGCCAAGGTCTTAGCGATGATTGGGGCACAGATACGCAGTATTTT.